The entry below describes one T cell receptor (beta chain). These data belong to a study of regulatory T cells in long-lasting Graves disease. The wider study: Newly diagnosed Graves' patients took antithyroid drugs under 3 months.

Library construction for TCR beta used iRepertoire HTBI primers and Arm-PCR of CDR3 regions. TCRdb processed the multiplex PCR reads anew with MiXCR; each CDR3 protein has one entry. The sample contains 680,000 or so distinct CDR3 sequences, 15% to 20% of which appear only once. V was trimmed by 5 bases and J by 3 bases, leaving 14 bases between them. There are 13 residues in the CDR3. Per germline, CDR1 SQVTM and CDR2 ANQGSEA. The time point here: newly diagnosed GD, antithyroid drugs for less than 3 months. Researchers made the TCR library from RNA that was extracted from PBMCs. These data were also reused for a study on T cells in Graves' hyperthyroidism and ophthalmopathy.

V and J are TRBV29-1 and TRBJ2-7; the D is unclear. This receptor was obtained from a woman in her 30s with Graves disease. Sample: peripheral blood mononuclear cells (PBMCs), taken at new diagnosis, from a patient treated with antithyroid drugs. This CDR3 is CSVQATGNYEQYF. The DNA of the CDR3 is TGCAGCGTTCAAGCAACTGGAAACTACGAGCAGTACTTC.